The 3 T cell receptor beta chains presented below share a single source sample, sequenced in a study of cytomegalovirus exposure and HLA in healthy donors. The protocol was immunoSEQ multiplex PCR, while the TCRdb copy is restricted to in-frame clones and leaves out a portion. The repertoire holds roughly 120,000 clones, with about 85% as singletons. The sequenced sample consisted of PBMCs. The receptors derive from a man aged 18 to 35 in good health and CMV-seropositive.

The table lists this clone with a count of one. The rearrangement joins TRBV27 to TRBJ1-6; D call uncertain. The germline V gene encodes CDR1 MNHEY and CDR2 SMNVEV (reference sequence). The CDR3 has 16 amino acids. V lost 2 bases and J 0 bases, leaving 8 bases between the germline ends. The CDR3 here is CASSLGPSSYNSPLHF. DNA for the CDR3: TGTGCCAGCAGTTTAGGGCCGAGCTCCTATAATTCACCCCTCCACTTT.

V and J are TRBV5-6 and TRBJ2-1; tentatively, D is TRBD1 (6 bases). Per germline, CDR1 SGHDT and CDR2 YYEEEE. Trimming took 4 bases from V and 2 from J, leaving 22 bases between them. The CDR3 length is 18 residues. CDR3 in DNA: TGTGCCAGCAGCCTTGGGGCGTCCAGGGGAAGACCCTACAATGAGCAGTTCTTC. Its translation is CASSLGASRGRPYNEQFF.

This chain connects TRBV7-9 to TRBJ2-7; D not resolved. CDR1 SEHNR and CDR2 FQNEAQ come from the germline V gene (reference sequence). Trimming pared 1 base from V and 4 bases from J, leaving 11 bases between. The CDR3 contains 14 residues. The DNA for the CDR3 is TGTGCCAGCAGCTTAGGTCGTCTGCGATACGAGCAGTACTTC. This sequence encodes CASSLGRLRYEQYF.